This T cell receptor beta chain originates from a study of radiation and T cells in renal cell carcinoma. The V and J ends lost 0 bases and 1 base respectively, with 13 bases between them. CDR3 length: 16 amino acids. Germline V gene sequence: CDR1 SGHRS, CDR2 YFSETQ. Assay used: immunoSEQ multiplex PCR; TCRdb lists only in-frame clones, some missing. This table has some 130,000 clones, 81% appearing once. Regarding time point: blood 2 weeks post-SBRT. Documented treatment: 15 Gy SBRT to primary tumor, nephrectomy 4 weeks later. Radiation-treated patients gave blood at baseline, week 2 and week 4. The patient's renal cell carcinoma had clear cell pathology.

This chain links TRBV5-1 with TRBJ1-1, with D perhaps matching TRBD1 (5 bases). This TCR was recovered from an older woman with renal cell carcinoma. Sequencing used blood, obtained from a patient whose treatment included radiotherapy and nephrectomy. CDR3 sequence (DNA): TGCGCCAGCAGCTTGGCCGTCAGGGCCTCGAACACTGAAGCTTTCTTT. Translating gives CASSLAVRASNTEAFF.